This T cell receptor (beta chain) was obtained from a study of graft-versus-host responses after intestinal transplantation. Study-level background: Each patient got anti-thymocyte globulin induction, then tacrolimus and steroids for around three years. General study results and limits: Researchers found peak circulating GvH clone levels linked to early post-transplant HvG declines. Allografts carried high graft-versus-host to host-versus-graft clonal ratios in patients having graft-donor T cell macrochimerism.

Turning to this clone: Its target is unknown.

Intraepithelial plus lamina propria lymphocytes were released by processing graft tissue. Generated by immunoSEQ multiplex PCR, the TCRdb table keeps only in-frame clones and is missing some. Of more than 12,000 clones listed, roughly three fifths are singletons. The sequenced sample was ileum tissue, obtained 524 days after transplant. The source of this sequence is a human patient who received an intestinal transplant, so some T cells may come from the graft donor.

The CDR3 sequence: CASSQDWGGAAYEQYF. CDR3 sequence (DNA): TGCGCCAGCAGCCAAGATTGGGGGGGCGCCGCCTACGAGCAGTACTTC. This chain joins TRBV4-3 and TRBJ2-7; D is perhaps TRBD2 (7 bases). V was pared by 0 bases and J by 2 bases, with 14 bases between. Germline CDR1 is LGHNA and CDR2 is YSLEER. CDR3 length equals 16 residues.